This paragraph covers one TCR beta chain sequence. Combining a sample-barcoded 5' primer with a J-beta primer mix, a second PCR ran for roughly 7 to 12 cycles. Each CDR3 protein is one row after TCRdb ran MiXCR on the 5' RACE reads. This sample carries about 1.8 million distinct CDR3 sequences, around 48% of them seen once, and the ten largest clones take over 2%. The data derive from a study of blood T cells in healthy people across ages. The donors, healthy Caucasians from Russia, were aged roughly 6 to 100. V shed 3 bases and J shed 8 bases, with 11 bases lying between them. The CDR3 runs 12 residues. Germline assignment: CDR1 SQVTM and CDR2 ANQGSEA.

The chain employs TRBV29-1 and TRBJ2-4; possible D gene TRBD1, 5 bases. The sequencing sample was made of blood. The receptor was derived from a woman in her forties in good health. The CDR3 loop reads CSVDIGADIQYF. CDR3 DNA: TGCAGCGTTGACATTGGGGCGGACATTCAGTACTTC. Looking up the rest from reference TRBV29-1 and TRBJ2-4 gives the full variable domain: SAVISQKPSRDICQRGTSLTIQCQVDSQVTMMFWYRQQPGQSLTLIATANQGSEATYESGFVIDKFPISRPNLTFSTLTVSNMSPEDSSIYLCSVDIGADIQYFGAGTRLSVL.